This T cell receptor (beta chain) was captured by sequencing in a study of cytomegalovirus exposure and HLA in healthy donors. Study details: There were approximately 80 million unique TCRs (from HLA-typed donors) in an early data release. Overall study findings and caveats: According to the study, around 150 TCR beta chains were cytomegalovirus-associated.

The V gene's germline CDR1 is MNHEY and CDR2 SMNVEV (reference sequence). The CDR3 length is 15 residues. The junction had 9 bases not matched to a gene; V was cut back by 7 bases and J by 3 bases. 13 Jbeta primers and 60 Vbeta primers were used for the PCR. The table came from immunoSEQ multiplex PCR; TCRdb's copy has only in-frame clones and leaves some out. Among a few hundred thousand clones listed, about 74% were seen once. Healthy bone marrow donors made up the cohort. On this clone: Its antigen is currently unknown.

The rearrangement uses TRBV27 and TRBJ2-7, with 10 bases identical to TRBD2. The receptor comes from a man aged 40-49 years in good health and CMV-seronegative. The sequenced sample consisted of PBMCs. This CDR3 is CASKGLAGVGYEQYF. In nucleotides, the CDR3 is TGTGCCAGCAAGGGTCTAGCGGGAGTCGGCTACGAGCAGTACTTC.